This entry lists 15 T cell receptor beta chains sequenced from one sample in a study of T cell responses to AZD1222 COVID-19 vaccine. Produced via immunoSEQ multiplex PCR; TCRdb's table is partial and in-frame only. The sample includes about 83,000 clones, around nine tenths seen only once; the top ten take 4.7%. This specimen consisted of peripheral blood, obtained on day 0 of MenACWY control vaccination. The receptors originated from an adult in good health.

The chain carries TRBV19 and TRBJ1-5; 10 nucleotides line up with TRBD1. Trimming cost V 4 bases and J 4 bases; bases outside gene matches: 4. The germline V gene has CDR1 LNHDA and CDR2 SQIVND (reference sequence). The length of the CDR3 is 15 residues. CDR3 nucleotides: TGTGCCAGTAGTAAATCGGACAGGGGGAATCAGCCCCAGCATTTT. Translating gives CASSKSDRGNQPQHF.

This clone came up a few times. This chain links TRBV11-2 with TRBJ1-2, with D possibly being TRBD1 (5 bases). Germline CDR1 reads SGHAT; CDR2 reads FQNNGV. Trimming took off 1 base at V and 5 bases at J, with 14 bases between the two ends. The CDR3 totals 15 residues. The DNA of the CDR3 is TGTGCCAGCAGCTTAGTAGCAGGGTGGATGTATGGCTACACCTTC. Translation: CASSLVAGWMYGYTF.

This rearrangement joins TRBV7-9 to TRBJ1-5, with D uncertain. Germline V gene sequence: CDR1 SEHNR, CDR2 FQNEAQ (reference sequence). Between the trimmed V and J ends, which lost 5 bases and 9 bases, there was a span of 14 bases. The CDR3 runs 13 residues. CDR3 in amino acids: CASSPEVLGPQHF. CDR3 in DNA: TGTGCCAGCAGCCCCGAAGTACTTGGGCCCCAGCATTTT.

The chain combines TRBV28 with TRBJ1-2; D may be TRBD1 (5 bases). Germline V gene lookup returns CDR1 MDHEN and CDR2 SYDVKM. V was trimmed by 3 bases and J by 8 bases, leaving 16 bases between them. The CDR3 consists of 14 residues. The CDR3, as DNA: TGTGCCAGCAGTTTGAGGGGCCGGGCCGAAGGCTACACCTTC. Its protein is CASSLRGRAEGYTF.

The sample holds a few counts of this clone. V is TRBV7-3 and J is TRBJ1-6; tentative D call: TRBD1 (5 bases). CDR3 size: 15 residues. CDR1 SGHTA and CDR2 FQGTGA come from the germline V gene. The V gene lost 2 bases and the J gene lost 6 bases, with 11 bases spanning the gap. This CDR3 is CASSLAGMGNSPLHF. CDR3 coding DNA: TGTGCCAGCAGCTTAGCAGGGATGGGTAATTCACCCCTCCACTTT.

V usage is TRBV4-1 and J usage is TRBJ1-1; a weak D match, TRBD1 (6 bases). V gave up 4 bases and J gave up 5 bases, with 14 bases separating them. Germline V lookup: CDR1 MGHRA, CDR2 YSYEKL. The CDR3 extends over 14 amino acids. The CDR3 here is CASSPTTRGTEAFF. CDR3 in DNA: TGCGCCAGCAGCCCAACCACAAGGGGGACTGAAGCTTTCTTT.

The chain combines TRBV7-3 with TRBJ1-3, with a tentative D call TRBD1 (5 bases). The V end lost 4 bases, the J end lost 4 bases, and 11 bases lay between the germline ends. The germline V gene encodes CDR1 SGHTA and CDR2 FQGTGA. This CDR3 region has 14 residues. The CDR3 DNA reads TGTGCCAGCAGCTCCACCGGGGCCGGAAACACCATATATTTT. It yields the protein CASSSTGAGNTIYF.

The table lists this clone with a few counts. The rearrangement links TRBV6-1 to TRBJ1-1; D call uncertain. V shed 2 bases and J shed 8 bases, with 12 bases lying between them. The germline CDR1 and CDR2 sequences are MNHNS and SASEGT. The CDR3 is 13 residues long. The CDR3 reads CASSERIEVEAFF. The CDR3 DNA reads as TGTGCCAGCAGTGAAAGAATTGAGGTGGAAGCTTTCTTT.

This chain joins TRBV13 and TRBJ1-1; no clear D gene. Trimming pared 5 bases from V and 4 bases from J, leaving 8 bases between. CDR3 size: 12 residues. The germline gives CDR1 PRHDT, CDR2 FYEKMQ (reference sequence). This chain's CDR3 is CASSRLSTEAFF. The CDR3 region has the DNA TGTGCCAGCAGCCGTTTGAGCACTGAAGCTTTCTTT.

This clone was observed a few times. The rearrangement links TRBV5-6 to TRBJ1-5, with D perhaps TRBD1 (5 bases). V was trimmed by 4 bases and J by 5 bases, leaving 19 bases between them. The CDR3 covers 16 residues. Germline loops: CDR1 SGHDT, CDR2 YYEEEE. The CDR3 DNA sequence: TGTGCCAGCAGCCATAAGAGGGGAGTCGGTCATCAGCCCCAGCATTTT. It specifies CASSHKRGVGHQPQHF. The entire variable domain, with the rest obtained from reference TRBV5-6 and TRBJ1-5, is as follows: DAGVTQSPTHLIKTRGQQVTLRCSPKSGHDTVSWYQQALGQGPQFIFQYYEEEERQRGNFPDRFSGHQFPNYSSELNVNALLLGDSALYLCASSHKRGVGHQPQHFGDGTRLSIL.

The V call is TRBV4-2, the J call TRBJ2-7, with 7 bases matching TRBD1. The junction had 4 bases not matched to a gene; V was cut back by 1 base and J by 1 base. This CDR3 has 15 amino acids. Germline V gene lookup returns CDR1 LGHNA and CDR2 YNFKEQ. In DNA form, the CDR3 reads TGTGCCAGCAGCCAAGCCGGGACAGAGTCCTACGAGCAGTACTTC. Translation gives CASSQAGTESYEQYF.

The sample holds a few counts of this clone. The V and J genes are TRBV7-3 and TRBJ2-1, with a tentative D call TRBD2 (6 bases). CDR3 length: 12 amino acids. Germline V gene data show CDR1 as SGHTA and CDR2 as FQGTGA. V lost 5 bases, J lost 8 bases, and 10 bases lay in between. Here the CDR3 reads CASSPGGYEQFF. The DNA for the CDR3 is TGTGCCAGCAGCCCCGGGGGATATGAGCAGTTCTTC.

The CDR3 sequence: CASSFGTAYNQPQHF. The CDR3 coding sequence is TGTGCCAGCAGTTTCGGGACAGCCTACAATCAGCCCCAGCATTTT. The genes are TRBV27 and TRBJ1-5, with 7 bases identical to TRBD1. The CDR3 runs to 15 residues. With V trimmed by 3 bases and J by 3 bases, 5 bases remained unmatched. Germline values: CDR1 MNHEY, CDR2 SMNVEV (reference sequence).

V usage is TRBV30 and J usage is TRBJ2-3, with D maybe TRBD1 (5 bases). Trimming took off 5 bases at V and 1 base at J, with 10 bases between the two ends. CDR1 is GTSNPN and CDR2 is SVGIG in the germline V gene (reference sequence). The length of the CDR3 is 13 residues. This chain's CDR3 is CAWVRAGTDTQYF. The CDR3 DNA sequence: TGTGCCTGGGTCAGGGCCGGCACAGATACGCAGTATTTT.

The chain combines TRBV7-8 with TRBJ1-2; 8 bases match TRBD1. Germline CDR1 and CDR2: SGHVS and FQNEAQ. CDR3 length: 15 amino acids. The V gene end was trimmed by 0 bases and the J gene end by 4 bases; junction bases not matched to a gene: 4. The CDR3 reads CASSLATGGTYGYTF. The CDR3 DNA sequence: TGTGCCAGCAGCTTAGCCACAGGGGGTACCTATGGCTACACCTTC.